The present T cell receptor (beta chain) was sequenced within a study of patients and donors after allogeneic stem cell transplantation. TCRdb re-called the RT-PCR reads with MiXCR, one entry per CDR3 protein. The sample has about 230,000 distinct CDR3 sequences; 14% are singletons. The germline gives CDR1 ENHRY, CDR2 SYGVKD. The CDR3 sequence is 15 residues long. Trimming removed 0 bases at V and 4 bases at J, with 12 bases between. This sequence joins TRBV10-3 and TRBJ1-1, with D tentatively TRBD1 (5 bases). Sequencing was performed on blood, either unsorted or a sorted T cell fraction (not recorded which). The TCR sequence derives from a human donor who was either an allogeneic HSCT recipient or a stem cell or donor lymphocyte infusion donor (not recorded which). It is not recorded whose cells these are; they may come from a transplant donor. CDR3 coding DNA: TGTGCCATCAGTGAGTCAGGGGTGGGGGTCACTGAAGCTTTCTTT. Its protein product is CAISESGVGVTEAFF.